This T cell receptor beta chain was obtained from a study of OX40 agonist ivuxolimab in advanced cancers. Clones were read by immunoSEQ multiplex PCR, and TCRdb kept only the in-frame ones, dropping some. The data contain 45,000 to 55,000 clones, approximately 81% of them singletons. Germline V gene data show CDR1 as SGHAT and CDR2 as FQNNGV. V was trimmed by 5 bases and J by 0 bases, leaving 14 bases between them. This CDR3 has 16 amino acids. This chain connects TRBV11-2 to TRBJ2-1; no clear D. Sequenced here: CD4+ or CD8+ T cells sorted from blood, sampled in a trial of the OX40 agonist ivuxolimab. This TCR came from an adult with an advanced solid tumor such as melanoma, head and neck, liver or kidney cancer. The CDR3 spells CASSPGPPPSYNEQFF. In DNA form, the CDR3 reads TGTGCCAGCAGCCCCGGGCCCCCGCCCTCCTACAATGAGCAGTTCTTC.